Given below is one T cell receptor (beta chain) in context. Its antigen is unknown. Germline V gene sequence: CDR1 SGHRS, CDR2 YFSETQ. Germline trimming cut 4 bases from V and 6 bases from J; bases unmatched to any gene: 14. The CDR3 has 17 residues. The sample is drawn from a study of T cell responses to AZD1222 COVID-19 vaccine. Findings of the study overall: Spike-specific TCR breadth and depth went up after people got two AZD1222 doses. Clonal diversity was possibly underestimated; the donors were predominantly white British and more often female. Scientists sampled the repertoires only once the peak T cell response had passed.

Some clones are missing from TCRdb's copy, which holds only in-frame ones; the method was immunoSEQ multiplex PCR. The data contain 100,000 to 150,000 clones, around 90% of them singletons. The source was peripheral blood, collected on day 0 of AZD1222 vaccination. The receptor was derived from an adult in good health. This chain uses TRBV5-1 with TRBJ2-2; 8 nucleotides match TRBD1. In DNA, the CDR3 is TGCGCCAGCAGCACCACTAAAACAGGGGGACAGGCCGGGGAGCTGTTTTTT. Translation gives CASSTTKTGGQAGELFF.